The 21 T cell receptor beta chains reported below all come from one sample, sequenced in a study of vaccination and CD4 T cells after COVID-19. With the Oncomine TCR Beta short-read assay, DNA from cultured CD4+ T cells was sequenced. TCRdb re-called the PCR reads through MiXCR, storing one row per CDR3 protein. The data hold about 14,000 distinct CDR3 sequences, with 52% observed a single time. For these receptors, no antigen is known. Documented treatment: approximately nine-day PBMC culture with coronavirus spike peptide pools or control peptides (ViraFEST assay). The sample comprised CD4+ T cells from blood, cultured in vitro. These receptors all stem from a human donor who had recovered from COVID-19.

J is TRBJ1-2 and V is TRBV19, with 7 bases aligning to TRBD1. The CDR3 spans 14 residues. Unmatched junction bases numbered 9, after V lost 7 bases and J lost 4 bases. Germline CDR1 reads LNHDA; CDR2 reads SQIVND (reference sequence). The CDR3 loop is CASMAWDRSYGYTF. The DNA for the CDR3 is TGTGCCAGTATGGCCTGGGACAGATCCTATGGCTACACCTTC.

The rearrangement uses TRBV18 and TRBJ1-4, with a tentative D call TRBD1 (5 bases). The CDR3 runs to 13 residues. The V gene's germline CDR1 is KGHSH and CDR2 LQKENI. V lost 5 bases and J lost 5, with 9 bases in between. CDR3 protein: CASSRDENEKLFF. CDR3 nucleotides: TGTGCCAGCTCAAGGGACGAGAATGAAAAACTGTTTTTT.

This sequence joins TRBV5-4 and TRBJ1-5; D is possibly TRBD1 (5 bases). The CDR3 totals 14 residues. V was shortened by 0 bases and J by 5 bases, with 9 bases between the two germline ends. The V gene's germline CDR1 is SGHNT and CDR2 YYREEE (reference sequence). CDR3 sequence: CASSLGGDDQPQHF. CDR3 DNA: TGTGCCAGCAGCTTGGGGGGGGATGATCAGCCCCAGCATTTT. The full variable domain, its missing parts supplied by reference TRBV5-4 and TRBJ1-5, is ETGVTQSPTHLIKTRGQQVTLRCSSQSGHNTVSWYQQALGQGPQFIFQYYREEENGRGNFPPRFSGLQFPNYSSELNVNALELDDSALYLCASSLGGDDQPQHFGDGTRLSIL.

J is TRBJ1-2 and V is TRBV19, with 9 bases fitting TRBD1. This CDR3 contains 13 residues. V shed 7 bases, J shed 5 bases, and the junction held 5 bases outside the gene matches. Germline loops: CDR1 LNHDA, CDR2 SQIVND (reference sequence). CDR3 sequence: CASNRGPDYGYTF. The CDR3 nucleotides are TGTGCCAGTAACAGGGGGCCGGATTATGGCTACACCTTC.

This clonotype showed up just a few times. The CDR3 loop reads CSARAGGGTGHYEQYF. The CDR3 region has the DNA TGCAGTGCTAGGGCTGGTGGGGGGACAGGACACTACGAGCAGTACTTC. This chain links TRBV20-1 with TRBJ2-7, with 8 bases aligning to TRBD1. The CDR3 has 16 residues. The V gene end was trimmed by 3 bases and the J gene end by 3 bases; junction bases not matched to a gene: 13. In germline, CDR1 is DFQATT, CDR2 SNEGSKA (reference sequence).

Comment on this clonotype: The junction and the germline gene differ at one end; a read error may be behind it. CDR3 DNA: TGTGCTAGCAGCCGTCCAGGCCAGGGGGAGACCCAGTACTTC. It translates to CASSRPGQGETQYF. V usage is TRBV7-7 and J usage is TRBJ2-5, with a possible D match to TRBD1 (6 bases). Germline lookup yields CDR1 SSHAT and CDR2 FNYEAQ (reference sequence). This CDR3 region has 14 residues.

The V and J genes are TRBV7-2 and TRBJ2-7; 11 nucleotides agree with TRBD2. The CDR3 runs to 16 residues. Germline CDR1 is SGHTA and CDR2 is FQGNSA. Trimming at V came to 5 bases and at J to 4 bases, leaving 10 bases not matched to a gene. The CDR3, as DNA: TGTGCCAGCAGCGACCAGGCTAGCGGGAGGCGGTACGAGCAGTACTTC. Translation: CASSDQASGRRYEQYF.

The rearrangement links TRBV10-3 to TRBJ2-3, with D perhaps TRBD1 (6 bases). In germline, CDR1 is ENHRY, CDR2 SYGVKD. V shed 10 bases and J shed 4 bases, with 15 bases lying between them. The length of the CDR3 is 13 residues. The CDR3 loop is CATQGFVPDTQYF. The DNA of the CDR3 is TGTGCCACCCAGGGGTTTGTCCCAGATACGCAGTATTTT.

The chain recombines TRBV5-1 with TRBJ2-3; 9 nucleotides line up with TRBD2. V shed 2 bases, J shed 0 bases, and the junction held 7 bases outside the gene matches. The CDR3 extends over 17 amino acids. The V gene's germline CDR1 is SGHRS and CDR2 YFSETQ. The CDR3 protein is CASSLRYSGGSTDTQYF. The CDR3 DNA is TGCGCCAGCAGCTTACGGTATAGCGGGGGTAGCACAGATACGCAGTATTTT.

J is TRBJ2-7 and V is TRBV18; TRBD2 matches 10 bases. J gave up 3 bases and V 3 bases, and 8 bases lay outside the gene matches. CDR1 KGHSH and CDR2 LQKENI come from the germline V gene. The CDR3 covers 16 residues. The CDR3 DNA reads TGTGCCAGCTCACCCCTATTGGCTAGCGGGAGCTACGAGCAGTACTTC. This encodes CASSPLLASGSYEQYF.

The chain has TRBV11-1 and TRBJ2-7; 11 bases are shared with TRBD2. CDR1 is SGHAT, CDR2 FQDESV, per germline (reference sequence). Losses at the gene ends were 0 bases for V and 0 bases for J; bases not matched to a gene: 10. The CDR3 is 19 amino acids. The DNA for the CDR3 is TGTGCCAGCAGCTTAGCTAGCCCTAGCGGGGGGCTTTACTCCTACGAGCAGTACTTC. It specifies CASSLASPSGGLYSYEQYF.

This clonotype was counted a few times. The chain uses TRBV15 and TRBJ2-5; the D gene is possibly TRBD2 (5 bases). The germline V gene encodes CDR1 LNHNV and CDR2 YYDKDF (reference sequence). V was pared by 0 bases and J by 2 bases, with 7 bases between. The CDR3 is 14 residues long. In nucleotides, the CDR3 is TGTGCCACCAGCAGAGATACGGGGCAAGAGACCCAGTACTTC. Translating it yields CATSRDTGQETQYF.

The rearrangement uses TRBV7-2 and TRBJ1-2, with 10 bases aligning to TRBD1. Germline V gene data show CDR1 as SGHTA and CDR2 as FQGNSA. CDR3 length: 16 residues. V dropped 3 bases and J dropped 0; count of bases not matched to a gene: 4. CDR3 nucleotide sequence: TGTGCCAGCAGCTTCACCGGGACAGGGGCTAACTATGGCTACACCTTC. It specifies CASSFTGTGANYGYTF.

This chain joins TRBV28 and TRBJ1-1, with 7 bases identical to TRBD1. This CDR3 is built from 14 residues. The trim removed 4 bases at V and 3 bases at J, leaving 5 bases unmatched. Germline loops: CDR1 MDHEN, CDR2 SYDVKM. As DNA, the CDR3 is TGTGCCAGCAGTTCCTCAGGGGGGGACACTGAAGCTTTCTTT. Translated: CASSSSGGDTEAFF.

This rearrangement joins TRBV6-4 to TRBJ2-3; D remains ambiguous. V lost 4 bases and J 1 base, leaving 9 bases between the germline ends. CDR1 and CDR2 (germline): MRHNA, SNTAGT. CDR3 length: 14 residues. CDR3 amino acids: CASSVGARTDTQYF. In DNA, the CDR3 is TGTGCCAGCAGTGTCGGCGCCCGCACAGATACGCAGTATTTT.

The V gene is TRBV21-1, the J gene TRBJ1-2; the tabulated D call, TRBD1, remains unverified against the DNA. TRBV21-1 is flagged as a pseudogene. The CDR3 sequence is 17 residues long. CDR3 amino acids: CTSSKEGDRATLYGYTF. CDR3 bases: TGTACCAGCAGCAAAGAAGGGGACAGGGCAACTCTCTATGGCTACACCTTC.

This chain links TRBV6-5 with TRBJ2-5; D is uncertain. Trimming pared 2 bases from V and 5 bases from J, leaving 3 bases between. The CDR3 consists of 11 residues. Germline V gene sequence: CDR1 MNHEY, CDR2 SVGAGI. The CDR3 sequence: CASSYRETQYF. The CDR3 DNA reads TGTGCCAGCAGTTACCGCGAGACCCAGTACTTC.

V and J are TRBV15 and TRBJ2-3, with TRBD2 as a possible D gene (5 bases). The ends were cut back, 0 bases at V and 0 bases at J, with 16 bases in the middle. The CDR3 consists of 18 residues. Germline-derived CDR1 and CDR2 are LNHNV and YYDKDF (reference sequence). The CDR3 loop reads CATSRDPGGPLSTDTQYF. Written as DNA, the CDR3 is TGTGCCACCAGCAGAGACCCCGGAGGCCCGCTGAGCACAGATACGCAGTATTTT.

The chain has TRBV6-1 and TRBJ1-5; D not resolved. CDR3 length equals 15 residues. Per germline, CDR1 MNHNS and CDR2 SASEGT. V dropped 6 bases and J dropped 7 bases, with 19 bases sitting between them. CDR3 protein: CASSDPDKVKQPQHF. CDR3 sequence (DNA): TGTGCCAGCAGCGACCCCGACAAGGTAAAGCAGCCCCAGCATTTT.

The V gene is TRBV11-3, the J gene TRBJ2-7, with D perhaps matching TRBD1 or TRBD2 (5 bases each). This CDR3 is built from 13 residues. From germline, CDR1 is SGHNT and CDR2 YENEEA. Trimming took 0 bases from V and 2 from J, leaving 5 bases between them. CDR3 in amino acids: CASSLEGPYEQYF. The CDR3 coding sequence is TGTGCCAGCAGCTTAGAGGGACCCTACGAGCAGTACTTC.

This clonotype has a handful of counts. The chain recombines TRBV20-1 with TRBJ2-5; tentative D call: TRBD1 (5 bases). Germline V gene data show CDR1 as DFQATT and CDR2 as SNEGSKA (reference sequence). Deletions cut 0 bases from V and 2 bases from J, with 10 bases between. There are 14 residues in the CDR3. The CDR3, as DNA: TGCAGTGCTAGAGAGGTGGGGCAGCAAGAGACCCAGTACTTC. It yields the protein CSAREVGQQETQYF.